This T cell receptor beta chain is drawn from a study of OX40 agonist ivuxolimab in advanced cancers. In the study overall: Participants could have had prior anti-PD-1, anti-PD-L1 or anti-CTLA-4 therapy, and roughly 40% had some. Study observations and caveats: Which antigen the expanded peripheral T cells recognized is unknown. Expanded clones belonging to CD8+ T cells outnumbered, on average, those of CD4+.

The trim removed 10 bases at V and 0 bases at J, leaving 8 bases unmatched. This CDR3 has 14 residues. CDR1 and CDR2 from the germline V gene are MNHNS and SASEGT. The assay was immunoSEQ multiplex PCR, and TCRdb's table has in-frame clones only and misses some. The sample yields 95,000 to 120,000 clones, more than 85% seen once. A remark on this clone: The antigen is not known.

Material: CD4+ or CD8+ T cells sorted from blood, obtained in a trial of the OX40 agonist ivuxolimab. This sequence joins TRBV6-1 and TRBJ1-1, with TRBD1 matching over 7 bases. The receptor was isolated from an adult with an advanced solid tumor such as melanoma, head and neck, liver or kidney cancer. In DNA, the CDR3 is TGTGCCATCAGCTTACAGGGGTTGAACACTGAAGCTTTCTTT. Translated: CAISLQGLNTEAFF.